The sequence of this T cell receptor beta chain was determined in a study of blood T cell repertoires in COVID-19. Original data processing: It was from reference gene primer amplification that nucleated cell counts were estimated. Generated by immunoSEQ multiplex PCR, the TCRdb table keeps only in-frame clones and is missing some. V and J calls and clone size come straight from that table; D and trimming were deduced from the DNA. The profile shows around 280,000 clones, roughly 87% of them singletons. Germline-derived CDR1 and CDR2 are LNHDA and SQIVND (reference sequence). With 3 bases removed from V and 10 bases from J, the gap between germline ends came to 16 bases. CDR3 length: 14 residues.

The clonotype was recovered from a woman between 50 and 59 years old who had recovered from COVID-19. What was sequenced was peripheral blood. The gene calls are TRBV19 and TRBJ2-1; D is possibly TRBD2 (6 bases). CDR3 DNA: TGTGCCAGTAGTATTTGGAGGGAGTCATGGGAGCAGTTCTTC. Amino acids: CASSIWRESWEQFF.